This T cell receptor beta chain was recovered during a study of T-cell reconstitution after alpha-beta-depleted transplantation in children. In this sample, this clonotype turned up many times. Unique molecular identifiers were incorporated during preparation of the TCRbeta library. TCRdb passed the PCR reads through MiXCR, listing each CDR3 protein once. The sample holds approximately 490,000 distinct CDR3 sequences, around 13% seen once. From germline, CDR1 is LGHNA and CDR2 YNFKEQ. CDR3 length: 17 amino acids. Trimming took 0 bases from V and 4 from J, leaving 16 bases between them. The chain recombines TRBV4-2 with TRBJ1-3, with a possible D match to TRBD1 (5 bases). This TCR derives from a human donor who donated a stem cell graft to a child with combined immunodeficiency. The source was PBMCs from the stem cell graft donor, collected from the stem cell graft. CDR3 nucleotides: TGTGCCAGCAGCCAAGATGCGTCCAGGGCAGGAGGAAACACCATATATTTT. It yields the protein CASSQDASRAGGNTIYF.